Here is one T cell receptor beta chain with its context. As for time point: peripheral blood 6 weeks after treatment start. Measured with immunoSEQ multiplex PCR; TCRdb has only the in-frame clones, and not every one. The data contain about 48,000 clones, 80% to 90% of them singletons. The data belong to a study of PD-L1 blockade in urothelial cancer. The origin of this receptor is a man between 65 and 85 years old with urothelial cancer. Sequences were derived from PBMCs, sampled around atezolizumab (anti-PD-L1) treatment.

In nucleotides, the CDR3 is TGTGCCAGCAGCGGAATCGCCGGGACTAGCGGCGAGCAGTACTTC. Translating gives CASSGIAGTSGEQYF. The chain links TRBV5-4 to TRBJ2-7, with 11 bases fitting TRBD2. The CDR3 spans 15 residues. The V segment lost 4 bases and the J segment 6 bases; nucleotides outside the gene matches: 9. Germline CDR1 and CDR2: SGHNT and YYREEE (reference sequence).